This entry lists 15 T cell receptor beta chains sequenced from one sample in a study of CD8 T cells in Susac syndrome. Random hexamers primed reverse transcription of about 0.45 to 1 ug RNA. TCRdb recomputed calls from the immunoSEQ multiplex PCR reads with MiXCR, one row per CDR3 protein. The sample carries around 150,000 distinct CDR3 sequences, 85% to 95% recorded once. The sequencing input was CD4+ T cells from PBMCs. The receptors originated from a human donor with Susac syndrome.

The V gene is TRBV18, the J gene TRBJ1-2, with D unresolved. The germline gives CDR1 KGHSH, CDR2 LQKENI. Trimming took off 0 bases at V and 6 bases at J, with 8 bases between the two ends. This CDR3 is 13 amino acids long. Here the CDR3 reads CASSPPGRNGYTF. For the CDR3, the DNA is TGTGCCAGCTCACCACCGGGTAGGAATGGCTACACCTTC.

The chain combines TRBV11-1 with TRBJ2-1, with a weak D call TRBD2 (6 bases). This CDR3 spans 13 amino acids. Looked up from germline, CDR1 is SGHAT and CDR2 is FQDESV (reference sequence). Trimming cost V 7 bases and J 8 bases, with 15 bases left between them. The CDR3 DNA reads TGTGCCAGCAAGGACGGGAGTCGGTATGAGCAGTTCTTC. Translation: CASKDGSRYEQFF.

The J gene is TRBJ2-5, the V gene TRBV20-1, with D perhaps matching TRBD1 (5 bases). Looked up from germline, CDR1 is DFQATT and CDR2 is SNEGSKA (reference sequence). V lost 0 bases to trimming and J lost 7 bases, with 12 bases between them. CDR3 length: 13 residues. As DNA, the CDR3 is TGCAGTGCTAGAGATAGGGGCGCCAGGACCCAGTACTTC. Translating it yields CSARDRGARTQYF.

The genes are TRBV18 and TRBJ1-1; 7 bases are shared with TRBD1. The junction had 7 bases not matched to a gene; V was cut back by 2 bases and J by 7 bases. This CDR3 contains 14 residues. Looked up from germline, CDR1 is KGHSH and CDR2 is LQKENI. The CDR3 loop reads CASSPANYRGEAFF. DNA of the CDR3: TGTGCCAGCTCACCAGCGAATTACAGGGGTGAAGCTTTCTTT.

Turning to this clonotype: At one boundary the junction diverges from the germline segment, which might be a read error. This chain joins TRBV7-7 and TRBJ2-1, with D uncertain. This CDR3 has 15 residues. The germline CDR1 and CDR2 sequences are SSHAT and FNYEAQ (reference sequence). CDR3 sequence: CASSPRADSYNEQFF. The CDR3 nucleotides read TGTGCTAGCAGCCCACGGGCAGACTCCTACAATGAGCAGTTCTTC.

The V call is TRBV3-1, the J call TRBJ2-5; 7 positions match TRBD2. The CDR3 sequence is 13 residues long. V lost 2 bases and J lost 12; bases outside the gene matches: 9. Germline V gene data show CDR1 as LGHDT and CDR2 as YNNKEL (reference sequence). CDR3 sequence reads: CASSQRRGSGEYF. In DNA form, the CDR3 reads TGTGCCAGCAGCCAACGTCGGGGGAGCGGGGAGTACTTC.

The chain is built from TRBV25-1 and TRBJ2-7, with D uncertain. Germline values: CDR1 MGHDK, CDR2 SYGVNS. CDR3 length equals 13 residues. Trimming stripped 2 bases from V and 0 bases from J, with 5 bases between. This CDR3 reads CASSEEYSYEQYF. The CDR3 nucleotides read TGTGCCAGCAGTGAAGAATACTCCTACGAGCAGTACTTC.

This chain links TRBV29-1 with TRBJ1-3; D is unresolved. V lost 1 base and J lost 3, with 10 bases in between. The CDR3 is 14 residues long. In germline, CDR1 is SQVTM, CDR2 ANQGSEA. CDR3 loop: CSVEVGSGGNTIYF. Here the CDR3 DNA reads TGCAGCGTTGAAGTAGGCAGCGGTGGAAACACCATATATTTT.

The chain employs TRBV20-1 and TRBJ1-1, with D unclear. CDR3 size: 12 residues. Germline CDR1 and CDR2: DFQATT and SNEGSKA (reference sequence). Between the trimmed V and J ends, which lost 3 bases and 7 bases, there was a span of 12 bases. In DNA form, the CDR3 reads TGCAGTGCTAGCGCAAATCGGGGTGAAGCTTTCTTT. Amino acid sequence: CSASANRGEAFF.

The chain combines TRBV15 with TRBJ1-1; D is unclear. Germline V lookup: CDR1 LNHNV, CDR2 YYDKDF (reference sequence). This CDR3 has 16 residues. The ends were cut back, 3 bases at V and 8 bases at J, with 22 bases in the middle. The chain's CDR3 is CATSRGLRAGDAEAFF. CDR3 bases: TGTGCCACCAGCAGGGGTCTGCGGGCAGGCGACGCCGAAGCTTTCTTT.

The gene calls are TRBV27 and TRBJ1-2; TRBD1 might be the D (5 bases). The CDR3 sequence is 14 residues long. V lost 7 bases and J 4 bases, leaving 16 bases between the germline ends. Germline loops: CDR1 MNHEY, CDR2 SMNVEV (reference sequence). Written as DNA, the CDR3 is TGTGCCAGCATGGGTAGATTGGGGCGCTATGGCTACACCTTC. Residues: CASMGRLGRYGYTF.

This chain connects TRBV9 to TRBJ1-2; D may be TRBD1 (6 bases). Trimming cost V 6 bases and J 1 base, with 13 bases left between them. The length of the CDR3 is 14 residues. The germline V gene has CDR1 SGDLS and CDR2 YYNGEE. The CDR3 loop is CASTPGQSNYGYTF. The CDR3 nucleotides read TGTGCCAGCACTCCGGGACAAAGTAACTATGGCTACACCTTC.

In DNA, the CDR3 is TGTGCCAGCTCATCCGGACAGTTCTATGGCTACACCTTC. Its protein product is CASSSGQFYGYTF. The chain combines TRBV18 with TRBJ1-2; possibly TRBD1 for D (6 bases). Germline values: CDR1 KGHSH, CDR2 LQKENI. The CDR3 covers 13 residues. V was shortened by 5 bases and J by 4 bases, with 11 bases between the two germline ends.

This clonotype showed up just once. V is TRBV29-1 and J is TRBJ1-3; TRBD1 matches 7 bases. Germline V gives CDR1 SQVTM, CDR2 ANQGSEA. The CDR3 extends over 13 amino acids. V trimming: 4 bases; J trimming: 4 bases; junction bases outside the gene matches: 4. The DNA of the CDR3 is TGCAGCGTTGGACAGGGAAAAGGAAACACCATATATTTT. Its protein is CSVGQGKGNTIYF.

The V gene is TRBV7-9, the J gene TRBJ2-5; weak D call: TRBD2 (6 bases). The length of the CDR3 is 13 residues. V lost 4 bases to trimming and J lost 1 base, with 7 bases between them. Germline-derived CDR1 and CDR2 are SEHNR and FQNEAQ (reference sequence). In nucleotides, the CDR3 is TGTGCCAGCAGCTGGGACTTCCAAGAGACCCAGTACTTC. Its protein product is CASSWDFQETQYF.